The clone carrying this T cell receptor beta chain was found many times. RNA served as the template for amplifying TCR beta CDR3 regions. An opening RT-PCR round employed HTBI primers and preceded a second-round multiplex PCR. TCRdb ran MiXCR on the multiplex PCR reads and lists one entry per CDR3 protein. Here the sample spans roughly 350,000 distinct CDR3 sequences, about a sixth being singletons. Trimming at V came to 8 bases and at J to 7 bases, leaving 11 bases not matched to a gene. Germline CDR1 and CDR2: LNHDA and SQIVND (reference sequence). The CDR3 totals 14 residues. This record belongs to a study of Graves' ophthalmopathy and Graves' hyperthyroidism. Hyperthyroidism counted as stable given no ophthalmopathy within 18 months of follow-up. Pregnant or lactating patients and those with other autoimmune diseases or uncontrolled infections were excluded.

The source material was peripheral blood. The V and J genes are TRBV19 and TRBJ1-1; TRBD1 aligns across 9 bases. The source of this sequence is an adult woman with stable Graves' hyperthyroidism. The DNA for the CDR3 is TGTGCCAGTCAAATACAGGGGGCTTGGGGTGAAGCTTTCTTT. This translates into CASQIQGAWGEAFF.